Listed here is a single TCR beta chain. The data derive from a study of blood T cell repertoires in COVID-19. Study overall: Some COVID-19 samples were acute and others convalescent; all came from the United States, Italy and Spain.

As processed by the authors: Reference gene primer amplification gave nucleated cell count estimates. The assay was immunoSEQ multiplex PCR, and TCRdb's table has in-frame clones only and misses some. The V and J calls and the clone size are those of that table, but D and trimming were determined from the DNA. The top ten hold just under 3% of the sample, which has 250,000 to 300,000 clones, 65% to 90% seen once. This TCR was recovered from an older woman with active or convalescent COVID-19. The source material was peripheral blood.

CDR3 protein: CASSRGQSNEKLFF. CDR3 nucleotides: TGCGCCAGCAGCCGAGGACAGTCTAATGAAAAACTGTTTTTT. The rearrangement joins TRBV5-1 to TRBJ1-4, with D perhaps TRBD1 (6 bases). The germline CDR1 and CDR2 sequences are SGHRS and YFSETQ. The CDR3 contains 14 residues. V was trimmed by 4 bases and J by 3 bases, leaving 10 bases between them.